Listed below are T cell receptor beta chains from one sample, sequenced in a study of shared clonotypes between healthy human individuals. TCRdb's copy holds only in-frame clones and misses some; the assay was immunoSEQ multiplex PCR. The table lists approximately 710,000 clones, roughly 88% of them singletons. Sequencing was performed on memory CD8+ T cells from PBMCs. These TCRs come from a man aged 18 to 30 in good health. Some clones in this sample may be carry-over from other donors' samples. The CDR3 runs from the conserved cysteine through the conserved F or W. Each record gives: clone size, V gene, J gene, CDR3 length, D gene, CDR3 DNA, CDR3 protein. A D gene is named only where the DNA matches it firmly. The size of a clone is reported for some rows only, either as once, few or many, or as a class for expanded clones.

NA	TRBV9	TRBJ2-7	15	TRBD2	TGTGCCAGCAGCCCAGGTGGGACTAGCGGATACGAGCAGTACTTC	CASSPGGTSGYEQYF
NA	TRBV7-9	TRBJ2-3	12	TRBD1	TGTGCCGGTCAGGGGGACGCAGATACGCAGTATTTT	CAGQGDADTQYF
NA	TRBV7-6	TRBJ2-3	15	NA	TGTGCCAGCAGCTTAGCGATCGCCAGCACAGATACGCAGTATTTT	CASSLAIASTDTQYF
NA	TRBV27	TRBJ2-2	17	NA	TGTGCCAGCAGTTTCGTTGGGGTCAGGGGAACAACCGGGGAGCTGTTTTTT	CASSFVGVRGTTGELFF
NA	TRBV28	TRBJ2-5	14	TRBD2	TGTGCCAGCGCGGGACTAGCGTGGCAAGAGACCCAGTACTTC	CASAGLAWQETQYF
NA	TRBV9	TRBJ2-5	17	TRBD1	TGTGCCAGCAGCGCGCCTCCTTGGACAGGGGGCTCGGAGACCCAGTACTTC	CASSAPPWTGGSETQYF
NA	TRBV27	TRBJ2-7	14	NA	TGTGCCAGCAGGGACAGACTGGCCACCCACGAGCAGTACTTC	CASRDRLATHEQYF
NA	TRBV28	TRBJ2-7	15	TRBD2	TGTGCCAGCAGTGGGTCGGGACTAGCGTGGTACGAGCAGTACTTC	CASSGSGLAWYEQYF
NA	TRBV5-5	TRBJ1-5	15	NA	TGTGCCAGCAGCTTGGGGTTTGTTAGCAATCAGCCCCAGCATTTT	CASSLGFVSNQPQHF
NA	TRBV7-3	TRBJ2-1	18	TRBD2	TGTGCCAGCAGGCCAGGGGTAGCGGGAGGGCCCGAGGCCAATGAGCAGTTCTTC	CASRPGVAGGPEANEQFF
NA	TRBV30	TRBJ1-1	14	NA	TGTGCCTGGAAGACGATAGACAGTTTCACTGAAGCTTTCTTT	CAWKTIDSFTEAFF
NA	TRBV4-1	TRBJ1-3	15	NA	TGCGCCAGCAGCGAAGACAGGCACTCTGGAAACACCATATATTTT	CASSEDRHSGNTIYF
NA	TRBV10-3	TRBJ2-7	14	TRBD1	TGTGCCATCAGTGGTGGGACAGGGGAGGAGGAGCAGTACTTC	CAISGGTGEEEQYF
once	TRBV29-1	TRBJ2-1	14	TRBD2	TGCAGCGTTGAACCCGGGAGGGGTAACAATGAGCAGTTCTTC	CSVEPGRGNNEQFF
NA	TRBV2	TRBJ2-1	15	TRBD2	TGTGCCAGCAGTGAATCGACTAGCGGGTTGAATGAGCAGTTCTTC	CASSESTSGLNEQFF
once	TRBV11-2	TRBJ2-7	15	NA	TGTGCCAGCAGCTTTTTTTCGGTGAGCTCCTACGAGCAGTACTTC	CASSFFSVSSYEQYF
NA	TRBV7-3	TRBJ1-1	15	TRBD1	TGTGCCAGCAGCTTAGGCCCTAGGGGGCTCGCTGAAGCTTTCTTT	CASSLGPRGLAEAFF
NA	TRBV7-8	TRBJ2-7	14	NA	TGTGCCAGCAACAAAGACCGGGCAAGGTACGAGCAGTACTTC	CASNKDRARYEQYF